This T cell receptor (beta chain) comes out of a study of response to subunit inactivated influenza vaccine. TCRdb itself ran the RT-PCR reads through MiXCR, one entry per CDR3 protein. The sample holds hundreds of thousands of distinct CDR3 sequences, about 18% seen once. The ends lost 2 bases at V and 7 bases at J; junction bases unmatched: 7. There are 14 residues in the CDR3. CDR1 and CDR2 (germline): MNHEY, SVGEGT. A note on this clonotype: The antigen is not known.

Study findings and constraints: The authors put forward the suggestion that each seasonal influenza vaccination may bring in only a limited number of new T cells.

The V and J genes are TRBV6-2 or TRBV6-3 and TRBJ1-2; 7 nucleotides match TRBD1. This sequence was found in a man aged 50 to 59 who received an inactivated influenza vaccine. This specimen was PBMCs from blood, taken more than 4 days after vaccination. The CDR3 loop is CASSYGSRQGGYTF. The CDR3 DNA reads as TGTGCCAGCAGTTACGGGTCGCGACAGGGTGGCTACACCTTC.